The entry below gives a single T cell receptor (beta chain) sequence along with its context. Generated by immunoSEQ multiplex PCR, the TCRdb table keeps only in-frame clones and is missing some. Of 150,000 or so clones listed, roughly 92% were seen once; the top ten hold about 2.5%. From germline, CDR1 is GTSNPN and CDR2 SVGIG (reference sequence). The V gene end was trimmed by 3 bases and the J gene end by 8 bases; junction bases not matched to a gene: 10. This CDR3 is built from 15 residues. This sample was taken from a study of T cell responses to AZD1222 COVID-19 vaccine. The TCR originated in an adult in good health. Sample: peripheral blood, taken on day 0 of AZD1222 vaccination. This chain links TRBV30 with TRBJ1-4; 9 positions match TRBD1. The CDR3: CAWRDRGSAGEKLFF. CDR3 coding DNA: TGTGCCTGGAGGGACAGGGGCAGCGCTGGCGAAAAACTGTTTTTT. Full variable domain (missing parts from reference TRBV30 and TRBJ1-4): SQTIHQWPATLVQPVGSPLSLECTVEGTSNPNLYWYRQAAGRGLQLLFYSVGIGQISSEVPQNLSASRPQDRQFILSSKKLLLSDSGFYLCAWRDRGSAGEKLFFGSGTQLSVL.